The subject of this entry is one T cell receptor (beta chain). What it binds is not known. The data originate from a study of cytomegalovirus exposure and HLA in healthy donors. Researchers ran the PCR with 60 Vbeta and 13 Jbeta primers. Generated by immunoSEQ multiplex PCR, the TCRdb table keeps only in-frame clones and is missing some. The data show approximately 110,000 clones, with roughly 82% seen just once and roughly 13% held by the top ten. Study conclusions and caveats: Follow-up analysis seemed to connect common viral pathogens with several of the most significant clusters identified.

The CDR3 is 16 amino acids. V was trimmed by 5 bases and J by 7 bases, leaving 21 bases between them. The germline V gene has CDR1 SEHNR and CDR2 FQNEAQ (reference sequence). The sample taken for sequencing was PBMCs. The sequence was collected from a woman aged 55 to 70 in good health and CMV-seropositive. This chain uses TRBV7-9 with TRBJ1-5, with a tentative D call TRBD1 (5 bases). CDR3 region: CASSRQGKGQEQPQHF. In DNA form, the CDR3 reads TGTGCCAGCAGCCGCCAGGGTAAAGGCCAAGAACAGCCCCAGCATTTT.